One sample yielded the 13 T cell receptor beta chains listed below, sequenced in a study of T cells in Graves' hyperthyroidism and ophthalmopathy. Amplified regions were TCR beta CDR3 sequences from RNA transcripts. The TCR CDR3 was amplified in a first-round RT-PCR using the HTBI primer set. TCRdb re-derived calls from the multiplex PCR reads in MiXCR, one entry per CDR3 protein. The sample has about 570,000 distinct CDR3 sequences; about half are singletons. The specimen was peripheral blood or thyroid tissue (not recorded which). Receptor source: an adult woman with Graves' disease, either hyperthyroidism or ophthalmopathy (not recorded which).

This clonotype has a count of ten or more. The V gene is TRBV5-1, the J gene TRBJ1-4; 7 positions agree with TRBD1. Germline CDR1 is SGHRS and CDR2 is YFSETQ. CDR3 length: 17 residues. The junction had 16 bases not matched to a gene; V was cut back by 3 bases and J by 8 bases. DNA of the CDR3: TGCGCCAGCAGCTCGCCCGCCTACGACAGGGTGGGAGAAAAACTGTTTTTT. Translation gives CASSSPAYDRVGEKLFF.

This clonotype came up a few times. J is TRBJ1-1 and V is TRBV19; D may be TRBD1 (6 bases). Between the trimmed V and J ends, which lost 5 bases and 4 bases, there was a span of 11 bases. The CDR3 totals 13 residues. Germline V gene lookup returns CDR1 LNHDA and CDR2 SQIVND (reference sequence). This chain's CDR3 is CASSEQGGTEAFF. The CDR3 DNA reads TGTGCCAGTAGTGAACAGGGCGGCACTGAAGCTTTCTTT. The whole variable domain, remainder taken from reference TRBV19 and TRBJ1-1, is DGGITQSPKYLFRKEGQNVTLSCEQNLNHDAMYWYRQDPGQGLRLIYYSQIVNDFQKGDIAEGYSVSREKKESFPLTVTSAQKNPTAFYLCASSEQGGTEAFFGQGTRLTVV.

In DNA, the CDR3 is TGTGCCAGCAGGCCAGCAGGGGGCTACACCTTC. It yields the protein CASRPAGGYTF. The rearrangement links TRBV2 to TRBJ1-2; perhaps TRBD1 as D (5 bases). V lost 6 bases and J 8 bases, leaving 10 bases between the germline ends. The V gene's germline CDR1 is SNHLY and CDR2 FYNNEI. The CDR3 has 11 amino acids.

On this clonotype itself: With a much larger clone just one base away, this may be a read error. This rearrangement joins TRBV10-3 to TRBJ2-3; 11 bases align to TRBD2. Germline V gene sequence: CDR1 ENHRY, CDR2 SYGVKD. The CDR3 contains 16 residues. CDR3 in amino acids: CAVRERTSGSTDTQYF. The CDR3 DNA sequence: TGTGCCGTCAGGGAAAGGACTAGCGGGAGCACAGATACGCAGTATTTT.

This clonotype was counted once. Without the conserved terminal phenylalanine or tryptophan, this CDR3 likely stems from a read error. The limits of the CDR3 on the DNA are not certain, so only TCRdb's listed CDR3 is given. CDR3 region: CASSFQGT. The V and J genes are TRBV7-3 and TRBJ1-3; no DNA check was done on the table's D call, TRBD1. The length of the CDR3 is 8 amino acids, counting both ends. The germline V gene has CDR1 SGHTA and CDR2 FQGTGA.

In this sample, this clonotype turned up many times. The chain has TRBV5-4 and TRBJ1-6; D not resolved. V lost 0 bases and J lost 9, with 10 bases in between. Germline V gene data show CDR1 as SGHNT and CDR2 as YYREEE (reference sequence). The CDR3 spans 14 residues. CDR3 in amino acids: CASSLDSSPSPLHF. The CDR3 bases are TGTGCCAGCAGCTTGGACAGCAGCCCTTCACCCCTCCACTTT.

This clonotype was counted ten times or more. The chain is built from TRBV3-1 and TRBJ1-6, with D unclear. Germline V CDR1 and CDR2: LGHDT, YNNKEL (reference sequence). The CDR3 covers 13 residues. V was clipped by 4 bases and J by 9 bases, with 10 bases between them. The CDR3 protein is CASSLESGSPLHF. The CDR3 DNA sequence: TGTGCCAGCAGCCTGGAGTCTGGTTCACCCCTCCACTTT.

A remark on this clonotype: This may come from a read error, since a much larger clone is one base off. The chain combines TRBV5-1 with TRBJ2-5; D is possibly TRBD1 (5 bases). The CDR3 loop spans 15 amino acids. Trimming stripped 4 bases from V and 0 bases from J, with 13 bases between. The germline V gene has CDR1 SGHRS and CDR2 YFSETQ. DNA for the CDR3: TGCGCCAGCAGCCTGATTCCCAGGGACCAAGAGACCCAGTACTTC. It is translated as CASSLIPRDQETQYF.

This clonotype was picked up many times. V usage is TRBV15 and J usage is TRBJ1-5; D remains unclear. The CDR3 has 13 amino acids. Germline V gene lookup returns CDR1 LNHNV and CDR2 YYDKDF (reference sequence). V shed 6 bases and J shed 7 bases, with 13 bases lying between them. Here the CDR3 DNA reads TGTGCCACCAGTATAAGTCTACTCCAGCCCCAGCATTTT. Its translation is CATSISLLQPQHF.

This clonotype was seen ten or more times. The chain uses TRBV9 and TRBJ2-5; D is perhaps TRBD2 (7 bases). V was cut by 4 bases and J by 4 bases, with 20 bases left in between. This CDR3 has 16 residues. The germline V gene encodes CDR1 SGDLS and CDR2 YYNGEE. In nucleotides, the CDR3 is TGTGCCAGCAGCCCCCGAGGGGGGGTTAAGGCAGAGACCCAGTACTTC. It is translated as CASSPRGGVKAETQYF.

Regarding this clonotype: The junction departs from the called germline gene at one end, perhaps through a read error. The V and J genes are TRBV9 and TRBJ1-5; D might be TRBD1 (5 bases). The CDR3 has 12 amino acids. From germline, CDR1 is SGDLS and CDR2 YYNGEE. Here the CDR3 DNA reads TGTGCCAGCTCACCGGGGGATCAGCCCCGGCATTTT. This gives the protein CASSPGDQPRHF.

The chain recombines TRBV20-1 with TRBJ2-7, with 8 bases aligning to TRBD2. With 0 bases clipped from V and 2 bases from J, the junction kept 3 bases outside the gene matches. This CDR3 has 14 residues. The germline gives CDR1 DFQATT, CDR2 SNEGSKA (reference sequence). DNA for the CDR3: TGCAGTGCTAGAGACCCCGGGGGGGCCTACGAGCAGTACTTC. This codes for CSARDPGGAYEQYF.

The rearrangement joins TRBV29-1 to TRBJ1-2, with D perhaps TRBD1 (5 bases). The CDR3 runs 17 residues. Germline CDR1 and CDR2: SQVTM and ANQGSEA. V lost 1 base and J 0 bases, leaving 18 bases between the germline ends. The CDR3 is CSVEAQSGGSANYGYTF. Written as DNA, the CDR3 is TGCAGCGTTGAAGCACAGTCTGGGGGGTCAGCTAACTATGGCTACACCTTC.